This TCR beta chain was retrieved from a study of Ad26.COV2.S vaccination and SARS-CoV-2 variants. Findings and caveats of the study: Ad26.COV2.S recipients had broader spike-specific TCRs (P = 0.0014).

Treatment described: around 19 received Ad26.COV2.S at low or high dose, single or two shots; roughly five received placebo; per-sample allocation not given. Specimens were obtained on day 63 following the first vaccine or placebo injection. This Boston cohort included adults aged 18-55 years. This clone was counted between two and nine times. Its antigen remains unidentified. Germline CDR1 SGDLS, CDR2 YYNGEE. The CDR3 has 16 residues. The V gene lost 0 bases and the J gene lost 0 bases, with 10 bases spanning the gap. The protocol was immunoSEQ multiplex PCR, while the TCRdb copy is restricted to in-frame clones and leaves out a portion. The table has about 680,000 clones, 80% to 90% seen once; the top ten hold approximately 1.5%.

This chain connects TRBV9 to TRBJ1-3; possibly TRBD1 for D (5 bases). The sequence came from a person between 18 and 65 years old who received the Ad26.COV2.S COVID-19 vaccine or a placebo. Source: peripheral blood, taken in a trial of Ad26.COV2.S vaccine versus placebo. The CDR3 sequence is CASSVGQLNSGNTIYF. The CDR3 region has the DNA TGTGCCAGCAGCGTAGGACAGCTTAACTCTGGAAACACCATATATTTT. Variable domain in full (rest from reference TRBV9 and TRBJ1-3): DSGVTQTPKHLITATGQRVTLRCSPRSGDLSVYWYQQSLDQGLQFLIQYYNGEERAKGNILERFSAQQFPDLHSELNLSSLELGDSALYFCASSVGQLNSGNTIYFGEGSWLTVV.